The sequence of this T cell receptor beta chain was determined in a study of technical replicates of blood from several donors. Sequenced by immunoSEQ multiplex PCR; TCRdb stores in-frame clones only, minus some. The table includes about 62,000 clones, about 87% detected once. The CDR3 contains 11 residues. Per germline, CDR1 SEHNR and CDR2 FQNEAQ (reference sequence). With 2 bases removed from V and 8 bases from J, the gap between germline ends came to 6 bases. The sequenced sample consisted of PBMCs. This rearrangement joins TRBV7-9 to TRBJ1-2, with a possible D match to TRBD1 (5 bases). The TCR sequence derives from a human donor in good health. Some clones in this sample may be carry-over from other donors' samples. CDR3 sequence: CASSLQGGYTF. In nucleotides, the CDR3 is TGTGCCAGCAGCTTACAGGGAGGCTACACCTTC.